Included here is one TCR beta chain sequence, with context. Its antigen is still unknown. This CDR3 is built from 17 residues. Trimming stripped 2 bases from V and 4 bases from J, with 18 bases between. The germline gives CDR1 LNHNV, CDR2 YYDKDF (reference sequence). This record belongs to a study of cytomegalovirus exposure and HLA in healthy donors. General study results and limits: Most TCRs appeared rarely, but some public TCRs recurred in many donors.

The method was immunoSEQ multiplex PCR; TCRdb's version includes in-frame clones alone and lacks a portion of them. The sample lists more than 80,000 clones; 95% to 97% were seen once. The clonotype comes from a woman between 18 and 29 years old in good health and CMV-seronegative. Sequences were obtained from PBMCs. This chain connects TRBV15 to TRBJ2-4, with a tentative D call TRBD1 (5 bases). CDR3 bases: TGTGCCACCAGCAGATGGGCCGACAGTACGTTAAAAAACATTCAGTACTTC. The encoded protein is CATSRWADSTLKNIQYF.